What follows is one T cell receptor (beta chain) and its context. The sample comes from a study of OX40 agonist ivuxolimab in advanced cancers. Study-wide context: Every 2 weeks, ivuxolimab was infused into the patients intravenously at between 0.01 and 10 mg/kg. The dose-escalation cohort was around 83% male, with a mean age of around 60 years, ranging roughly 20 to 90. Partial responses were seen in three patients, one with hepatocellular carcinoma and two with cutaneous melanoma.

This table comes from immunoSEQ multiplex PCR, and its TCRdb copy is limited to in-frame clones, with some not included. The sample has some 84,000 clones; approximately 92% are singletons. This clonotype originated in an adult with an advanced solid tumor such as melanoma, head and neck, liver or kidney cancer. The sample consisted of CD4+ or CD8+ T cells sorted from blood, taken in a trial of the OX40 agonist ivuxolimab.

The CDR3 DNA sequence: TGTGCCTGGATCCTGGACGGACTTGAAGCTTTCTTT. As protein: CAWILDGLEAFF. The rearrangement joins TRBV30 to TRBJ1-1; D not resolved. The CDR3 length is 12 residues. CDR1 and CDR2 from the germline V gene are GTSNPN and SVGIG (reference sequence). Trimming took 4 bases from V and 7 from J, leaving 13 bases between them.